This T cell receptor (beta chain) was identified during a study of beta chain features in type 1 diabetes. Overall study findings and caveats: There were fewer insertions and more deletions at the VDJ junctions of type 1 diabetes patients. Possibly, sequencing cDNA over-represented cells that had high TCR expression levels.

As regards this clone: The target antigen is unknown.

The V end was cut by 0 bases, the J end by 5 bases, with 13 bases between. The germline V gene has CDR1 GTSNPN and CDR2 SVGIG (reference sequence). The CDR3 contains 14 residues. Expressed TCRB transcripts were sequenced after all isolated RNA was converted to cDNA. Naive, central memory and regulatory T cell samples averaged around 3.3 million reads. Profiling relied on immunoSEQ multiplex PCR, and the TCRdb table lists in-frame clones only, not all of them. Here the sample spans 240,000 or so clones, about 63% being singletons. J is TRBJ1-2 and V is TRBV30; tentatively, D is TRBD1 (5 bases). This clonotype originated in a man aged 25 to 45 in good health. Sequenced input: naive CD4+ T cells from blood. CDR3 protein: CAWSVLGAGYGYTF. The CDR3 nucleotides are TGTGCCTGGAGTGTACTAGGTGCAGGGTATGGCTACACCTTC.